One sample yielded the 10 T cell receptor beta chains listed below, sequenced in a study of post-analysis software for immune sequencing data. The antigens for these receptors are not known. General study results and limits: With TRBV5-6, TRBV5-1 and TRBV20-1 included, 4 to 6 TRBV segments were more frequent in patients than in controls.

Presence of unique molecular identifiers characterized the TCR beta cDNA libraries. MiXCR was run by TCRdb on the PCR reads, yielding one entry per CDR3 protein. The data contain fewer than 900,000 distinct CDR3 sequences, 35% to 55% of them singletons. Material: blood. All receptors derive from a girl aged 10-17 years with multiple sclerosis.

The sample holds many counts of this clonotype. The chain has TRBV28 and TRBJ1-5; a possible D gene is TRBD1 (5 bases). The CDR3 is 14 amino acids. Deletions cut 6 bases from V and 2 bases from J, with 11 bases between. The V gene's germline CDR1 is MDHEN and CDR2 SYDVKM. CDR3 DNA sequence: TGTGCCAGCAGGCCGGGGCGCCGCAATCAGCCCCAGCATTTT. Its translation: CASRPGRRNQPQHF.

This clonotype was seen just once. The chain employs TRBV4-2 and TRBJ2-3; 9 nucleotides match TRBD1. With V trimmed by 8 bases and J by 5 bases, 17 bases remained unmatched. Germline values: CDR1 LGHNA, CDR2 YNFKEQ. This CDR3 has 17 residues. The CDR3 DNA follows: TGTGCCAGCGGCGCTATCGTCGGAACAGGGGGCGAAGATACGCAGTATTTT. It codes for CASGAIVGTGGEDTQYF.

The chain combines TRBV13 with TRBJ1-5; D gene ambiguous. The CDR3 loop spans 14 amino acids. Germline V CDR1 and CDR2: PRHDT, FYEKMQ (reference sequence). The germline V and J ends were trimmed by 6 bases and 0 bases, with 9 bases remaining between them. The CDR3 spells CASRRKDSNQPQHF. In DNA form, the CDR3 reads TGTGCCAGCAGACGGAAGGATAGCAATCAGCCCCAGCATTTT. The whole variable domain, filled in from reference TRBV13 and TRBJ1-5, reads AAGVIQSPRHLIKEKRETATLKCYPIPRHDTVYWYQQGPGQDPQFLISFYEKMQSDKGSIPDRFSAQQFSDYHSELNMSSLELGDSALYFCASRRKDSNQPQHFGDGTRLSIL.

The gene calls are TRBV12-3 or TRBV12-4 and TRBJ2-3; TRBD2 matches 9 bases. The V gene end was trimmed by 3 bases and the J gene end by 5 bases; junction bases not matched to a gene: 12. CDR3 size: 17 residues. For the CDR3, the DNA is TGTGCCAGCAGTTTGGGGACTAGCCGACCTCAAGGAGATACGCAGTATTTT. Translating it yields CASSLGTSRPQGDTQYF.

The gene calls are TRBV5-1 and TRBJ1-3, with TRBD1 matching over 8 bases. V lost 6 bases and J lost 3; bases outside the gene matches: 5. This CDR3 is built from 14 residues. In germline, CDR1 is SGHRS, CDR2 YFSETQ. The CDR3 nucleotides read TGCGCCAGCACCTCAGGGGGCGGTGGAAACACCATATATTTT. This encodes CASTSGGGGNTIYF.

This clonotype occurred a few times. This chain uses TRBV27 with TRBJ2-3; D is undetermined. Germline V lookup: CDR1 MNHEY, CDR2 SMNVEV (reference sequence). Trimming removed 2 bases at V and 4 bases at J, with 7 bases between. The CDR3 consists of 13 residues. The CDR3 nucleotides read TGTGCCAGCAGTTTAGCGCGATCAGATACGCAGTATTTT. This codes for CASSLARSDTQYF.

The V call is TRBV5-1, the J call TRBJ2-7, with 12 nucleotides matching TRBD2. The J segment lost 4 bases and the V segment lost 6 bases, leaving 8 bases of the junction unmatched. The CDR3 is 15 amino acids. Germline V gene lookup returns CDR1 SGHRS and CDR2 YFSETQ. The DNA for the CDR3 is TGCGCCAGCACCCAGACTAGCGGGAGAGGATACGAGCAGTACTTC. Translating it yields CASTQTSGRGYEQYF.

This chain joins TRBV27 and TRBJ2-1; D not certain. The CDR3 is 15 amino acids. Germline-derived CDR1 and CDR2 are MNHEY and SMNVEV (reference sequence). Trimming cost V 5 bases and J 0 bases, with 11 bases left between them. This chain's CDR3 is CASSPVRSSYNEQFF. The CDR3 bases are TGTGCCAGCAGTCCCGTCCGGAGCTCCTACAATGAGCAGTTCTTC.

The rearrangement links TRBV5-1 to TRBJ2-2; D uncertain. This CDR3 is 14 amino acids long. Trimming stripped 2 bases from V and 1 base from J, with 6 bases between. Germline V lookup: CDR1 SGHRS, CDR2 YFSETQ. CDR3 sequence: CASSFFRNTGELFF. The CDR3 DNA reads TGCGCCAGCAGCTTTTTCAGGAACACCGGGGAGCTGTTTTTT.

This chain joins TRBV5-1 and TRBJ2-1; 11 bases are shared with TRBD2. V lost 5 bases, J lost 7 bases, and 14 bases stayed unmatched. CDR1 is SGHRS, CDR2 YFSETQ, per germline. This CDR3 is 17 amino acids long. The CDR3: CASRAGLAGRDRNEQFF. The CDR3 DNA sequence: TGCGCCAGCAGGGCTGGACTAGCGGGTCGGGATAGAAATGAGCAGTTCTTC.